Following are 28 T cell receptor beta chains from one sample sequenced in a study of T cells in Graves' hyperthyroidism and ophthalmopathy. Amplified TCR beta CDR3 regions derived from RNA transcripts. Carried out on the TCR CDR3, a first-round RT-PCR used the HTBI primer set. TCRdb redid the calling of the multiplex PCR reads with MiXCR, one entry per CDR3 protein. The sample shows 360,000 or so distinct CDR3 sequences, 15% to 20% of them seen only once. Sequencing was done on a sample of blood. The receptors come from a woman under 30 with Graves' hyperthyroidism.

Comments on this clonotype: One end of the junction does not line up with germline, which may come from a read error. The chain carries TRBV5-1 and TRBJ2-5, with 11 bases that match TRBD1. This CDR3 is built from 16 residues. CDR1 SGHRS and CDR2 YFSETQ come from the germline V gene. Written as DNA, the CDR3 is TGCGCCATCAGCTTGGGGACAGGGGGACCCAAAGAGACCCAGTACTTC. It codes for CAISLGTGGPKETQYF.

The CDR3 loop is CASGLVYGVREDTEAFF. For the CDR3, the DNA is TGTGCTAGTGGTTTGGTATATGGCGTTAGGGAGGACACTGAAGCTTTCTTT. The rearrangement uses TRBV12-5 and TRBJ1-1; no clear D. The CDR3 loop spans 17 amino acids. The V and J ends lost 0 bases and 3 bases respectively, with 17 bases between them. CDR1 LGHNT and CDR2 FRNRAP come from the germline V gene.

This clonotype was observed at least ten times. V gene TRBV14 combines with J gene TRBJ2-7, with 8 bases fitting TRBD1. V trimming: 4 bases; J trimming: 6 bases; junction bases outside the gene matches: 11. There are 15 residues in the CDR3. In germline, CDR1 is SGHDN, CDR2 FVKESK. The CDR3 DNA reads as TGTGCCAGCAGCCCCTATGGACAGGGAGGAGGCGAGCAGTACTTC. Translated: CASSPYGQGGGEQYF.

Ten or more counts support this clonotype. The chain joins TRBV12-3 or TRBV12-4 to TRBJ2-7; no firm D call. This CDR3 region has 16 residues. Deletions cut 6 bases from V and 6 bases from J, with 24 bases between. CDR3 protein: CASSPPSGEPVGEQYF. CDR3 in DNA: TGTGCCAGCAGCCCCCCTAGTGGGGAACCCGTCGGCGAGCAGTACTTC.

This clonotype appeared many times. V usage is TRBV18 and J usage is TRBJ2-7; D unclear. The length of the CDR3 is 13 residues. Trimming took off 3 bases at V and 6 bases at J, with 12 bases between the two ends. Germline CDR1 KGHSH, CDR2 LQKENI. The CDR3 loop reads CASSPAQIREQYF. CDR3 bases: TGTGCCAGCTCACCCGCTCAGATACGCGAGCAGTACTTC.

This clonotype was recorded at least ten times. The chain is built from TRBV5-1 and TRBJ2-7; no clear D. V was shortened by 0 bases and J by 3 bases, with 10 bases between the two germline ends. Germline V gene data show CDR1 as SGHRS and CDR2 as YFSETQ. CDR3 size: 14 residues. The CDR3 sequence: CASSLEVRNYEQYF. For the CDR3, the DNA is TGCGCCAGCAGCTTGGAGGTCAGAAACTACGAGCAGTACTTC. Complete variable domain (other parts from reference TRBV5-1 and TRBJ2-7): KAGVTQTPRYLIKTRGQQVTLSCSPISGHRSVSWYQQTPGQGLQFLFEYFSETQRNKGNFPGRFSGRQFSNSRSEMNVSTLELGDSALYLCASSLEVRNYEQYFGPGTRLTVT.

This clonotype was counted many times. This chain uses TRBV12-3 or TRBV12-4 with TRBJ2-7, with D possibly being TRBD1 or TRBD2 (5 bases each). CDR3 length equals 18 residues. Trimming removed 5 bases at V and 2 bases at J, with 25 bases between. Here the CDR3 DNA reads TGTGCCAGCAGTCCACTCGAAGCGCTGAGGGGCTCTCCCTACGAGCAGTACTTC. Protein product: CASSPLEALRGSPYEQYF.

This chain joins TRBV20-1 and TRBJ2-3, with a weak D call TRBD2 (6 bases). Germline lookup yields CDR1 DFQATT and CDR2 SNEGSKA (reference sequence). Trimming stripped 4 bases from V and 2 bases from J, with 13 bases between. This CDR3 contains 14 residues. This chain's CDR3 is CSAIPGGATDTQYF. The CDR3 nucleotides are TGCAGTGCTATTCCCGGGGGTGCCACAGATACGCAGTATTTT.

The DNA of the CDR3 is TGTGCTCACAGTGGGCTCTCCTACGAGCAGTACTTC. Encoded protein: CAHSGLSYEQYF. The chain employs TRBV6-1 and TRBJ2-7; no clear D gene. The germline CDR1 and CDR2 sequences are MNHNS and SASEGT. This CDR3 is built from 12 residues.

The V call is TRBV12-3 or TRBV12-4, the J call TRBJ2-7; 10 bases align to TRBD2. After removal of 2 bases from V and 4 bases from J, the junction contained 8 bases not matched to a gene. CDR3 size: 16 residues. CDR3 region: CASSLPPLAGSYEQYF. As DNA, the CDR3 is TGTGCCAGCAGTTTACCCCCACTAGCGGGATCTTACGAGCAGTACTTC.

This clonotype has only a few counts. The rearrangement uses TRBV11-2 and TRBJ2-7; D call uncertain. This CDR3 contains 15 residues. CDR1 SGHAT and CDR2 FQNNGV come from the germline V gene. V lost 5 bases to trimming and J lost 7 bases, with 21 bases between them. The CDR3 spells CASSPVGKGTREQYF. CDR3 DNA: TGTGCCAGCAGCCCTGTAGGGAAGGGAACCAGAGAGCAGTACTTC. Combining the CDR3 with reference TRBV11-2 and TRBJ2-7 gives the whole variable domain EAGVAQSPRYKIIEKRQSVAFWCNPISGHATLYWYQQILGQGPKLLIQFQNNGVVDDSQLPKDRFSAERLKGVDSTLKIQPAKLEDSAVYLCASSPVGKGTREQYFGPGTRLTVT.

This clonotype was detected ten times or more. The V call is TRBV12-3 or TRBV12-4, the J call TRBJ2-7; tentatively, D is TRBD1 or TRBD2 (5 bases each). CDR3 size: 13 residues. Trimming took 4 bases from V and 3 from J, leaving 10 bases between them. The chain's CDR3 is CASSWGRIYEQYF. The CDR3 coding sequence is TGTGCCAGCAGTTGGGGACGGATCTACGAGCAGTACTTC.

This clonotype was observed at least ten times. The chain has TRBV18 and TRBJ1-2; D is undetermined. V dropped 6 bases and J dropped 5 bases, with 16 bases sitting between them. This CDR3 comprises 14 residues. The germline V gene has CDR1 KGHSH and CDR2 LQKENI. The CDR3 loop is CASSPRFGPYGYTF. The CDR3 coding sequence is TGTGCCAGCTCCCCTAGGTTCGGACCTTATGGCTACACCTTC. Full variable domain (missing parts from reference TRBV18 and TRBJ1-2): NAGVMQNPRHLVRRRGQEARLRCSPMKGHSHVYWYRQLPEEGLKFMVYLQKENIIDESGMPKERFSAEFPKEGPSILRIQQVVRGDSAAYFCASSPRFGPYGYTFGSGTRLTVV.

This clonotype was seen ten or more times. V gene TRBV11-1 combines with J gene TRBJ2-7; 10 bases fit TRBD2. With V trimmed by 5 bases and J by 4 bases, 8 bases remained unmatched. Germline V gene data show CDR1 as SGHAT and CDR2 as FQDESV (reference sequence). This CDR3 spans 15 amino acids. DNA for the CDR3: TGTGCCAGCAGCCCTCTAGCGGGGGCCTATTACGAGCAGTACTTC. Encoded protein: CASSPLAGAYYEQYF.

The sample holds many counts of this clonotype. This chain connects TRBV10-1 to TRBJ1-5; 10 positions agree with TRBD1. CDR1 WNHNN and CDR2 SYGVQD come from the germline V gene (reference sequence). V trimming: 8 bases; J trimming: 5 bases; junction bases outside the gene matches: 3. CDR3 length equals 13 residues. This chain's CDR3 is CASSGQGDQPQHF. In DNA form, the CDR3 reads TGCGCCAGCTCTGGACAGGGGGATCAGCCCCAGCATTTT.

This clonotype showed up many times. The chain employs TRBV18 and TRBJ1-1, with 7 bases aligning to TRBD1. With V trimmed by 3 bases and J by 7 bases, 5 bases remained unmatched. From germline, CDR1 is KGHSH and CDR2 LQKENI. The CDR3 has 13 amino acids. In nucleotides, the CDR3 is TGTGCCAGCTCACCCACAGGGGCCCTTGAAGCTTTCTTT. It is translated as CASSPTGALEAFF.

The CDR3 loop reads CARTVQGCDGYTF. The CDR3 nucleotides read TGTGCCAGGACTGTACAGGGTTGTGACGGCTACACCTTC. This chain connects TRBV19 to TRBJ1-2, with D possibly TRBD1 on 6 matching bases. The CDR3 covers 13 residues. Trimming took 9 bases from V and 8 from J, leaving 19 bases between them. Germline values: CDR1 LNHDA, CDR2 SQIVND (reference sequence).

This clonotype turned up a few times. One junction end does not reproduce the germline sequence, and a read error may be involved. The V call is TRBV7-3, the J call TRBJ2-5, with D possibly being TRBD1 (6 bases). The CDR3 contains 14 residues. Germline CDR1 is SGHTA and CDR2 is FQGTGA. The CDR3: CASRLKQGTETQYF. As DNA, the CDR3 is TGTGCCAGCAGGTTAAAACAGGGAACAGAGACCCAGTACTTC.

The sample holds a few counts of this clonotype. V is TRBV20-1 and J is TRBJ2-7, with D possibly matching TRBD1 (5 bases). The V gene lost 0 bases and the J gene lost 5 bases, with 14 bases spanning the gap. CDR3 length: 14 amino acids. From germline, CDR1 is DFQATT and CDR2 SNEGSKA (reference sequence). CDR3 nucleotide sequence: TGCAGTGCTAGAGAAGGAAAAGGGGTCCACGAGCAGTACTTC. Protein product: CSAREGKGVHEQYF.

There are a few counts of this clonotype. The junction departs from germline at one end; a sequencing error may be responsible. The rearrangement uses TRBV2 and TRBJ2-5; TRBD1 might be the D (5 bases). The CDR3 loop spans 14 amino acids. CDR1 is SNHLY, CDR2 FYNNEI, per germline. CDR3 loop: CASSELGAQGTQYF. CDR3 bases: TGTGCCAGCAGTGAACTAGGGGCTCAAGGGACCCAGTACTTC.

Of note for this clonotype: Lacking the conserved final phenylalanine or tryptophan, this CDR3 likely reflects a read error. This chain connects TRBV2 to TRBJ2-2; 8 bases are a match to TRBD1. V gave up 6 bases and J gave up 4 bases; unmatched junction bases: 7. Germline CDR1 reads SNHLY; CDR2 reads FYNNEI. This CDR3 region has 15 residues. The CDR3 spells CASSLTGGFTGELFL. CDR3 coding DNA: TGTGCCAGCAGCCTAACAGGGGGTTTCACCGGGGAGCTGTTTTTG.

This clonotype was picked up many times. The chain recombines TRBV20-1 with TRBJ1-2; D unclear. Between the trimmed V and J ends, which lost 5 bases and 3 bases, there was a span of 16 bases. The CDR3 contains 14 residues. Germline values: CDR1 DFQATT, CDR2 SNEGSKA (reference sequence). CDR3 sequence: CSARPRVGHYGYTF. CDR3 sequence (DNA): TGCAGTGCTCGGCCGAGGGTCGGGCACTATGGCTACACCTTC.

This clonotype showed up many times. CDR3 residues: CASSYQTGAEQYF. CDR3 DNA: TGTGCCAGCAGTTACCAGACAGGGGCCGAGCAGTACTTC. The chain employs TRBV6-5 and TRBJ2-7, with 8 bases lining up with TRBD1. The CDR3 extends over 13 amino acids. CDR1 MNHEY and CDR2 SVGAGI come from the germline V gene. With V trimmed by 2 bases and J by 6 bases, 3 bases remained unmatched.

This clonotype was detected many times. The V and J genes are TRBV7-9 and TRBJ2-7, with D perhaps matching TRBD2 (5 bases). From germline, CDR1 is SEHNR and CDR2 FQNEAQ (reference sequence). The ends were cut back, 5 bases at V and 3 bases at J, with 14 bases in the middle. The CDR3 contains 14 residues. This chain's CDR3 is CASSRRGSRYEQYF. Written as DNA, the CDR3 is TGTGCCAGCAGCCGGCGAGGGAGCCGCTACGAGCAGTACTTC.

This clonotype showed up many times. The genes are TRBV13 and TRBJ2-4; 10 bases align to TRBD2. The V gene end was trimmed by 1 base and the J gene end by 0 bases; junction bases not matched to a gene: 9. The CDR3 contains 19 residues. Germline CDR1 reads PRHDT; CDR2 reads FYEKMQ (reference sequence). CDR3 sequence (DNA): TGTGCCAGCAGCTTAGAGTGGTCTAGCGGGGGACTAGCCAAAAACATTCAGTACTTC. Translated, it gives CASSLEWSSGGLAKNIQYF.

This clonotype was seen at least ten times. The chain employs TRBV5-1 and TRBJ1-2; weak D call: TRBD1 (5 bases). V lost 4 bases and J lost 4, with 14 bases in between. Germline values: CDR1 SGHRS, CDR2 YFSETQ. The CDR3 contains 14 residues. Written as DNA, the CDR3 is TGCGCCAGCAGCGCGGGAGGCAGGGTCTATGGCTACACCTTC. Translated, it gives CASSAGGRVYGYTF.

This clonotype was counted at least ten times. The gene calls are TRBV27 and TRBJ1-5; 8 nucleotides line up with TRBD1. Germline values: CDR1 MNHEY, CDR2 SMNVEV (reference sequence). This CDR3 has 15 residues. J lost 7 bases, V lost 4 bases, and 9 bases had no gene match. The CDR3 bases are TGTGCCAGCAGTTCGATCAGGGGGCAAAGGCAGCCCCAGCATTTT. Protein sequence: CASSSIRGQRQPQHF.

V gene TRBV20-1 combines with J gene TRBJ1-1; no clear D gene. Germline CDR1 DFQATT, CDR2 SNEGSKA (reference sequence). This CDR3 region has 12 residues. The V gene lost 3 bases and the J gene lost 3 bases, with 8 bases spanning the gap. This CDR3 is CSARTRDTEAFF. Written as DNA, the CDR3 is TGCAGTGCTAGGACAAGGGACACTGAAGCTTTCTTT.